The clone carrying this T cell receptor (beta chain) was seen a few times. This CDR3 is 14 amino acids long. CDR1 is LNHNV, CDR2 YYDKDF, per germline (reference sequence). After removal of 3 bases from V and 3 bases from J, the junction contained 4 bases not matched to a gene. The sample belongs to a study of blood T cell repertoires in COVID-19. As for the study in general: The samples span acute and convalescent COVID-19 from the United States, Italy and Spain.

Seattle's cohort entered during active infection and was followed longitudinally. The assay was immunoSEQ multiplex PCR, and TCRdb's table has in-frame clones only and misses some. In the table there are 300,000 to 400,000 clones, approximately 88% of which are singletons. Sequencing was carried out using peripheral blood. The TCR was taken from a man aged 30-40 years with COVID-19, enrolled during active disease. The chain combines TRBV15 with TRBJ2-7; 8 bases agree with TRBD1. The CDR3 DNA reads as TGTGCCACCAGCAGGACCGGGACAGGCTACGAGCAGTACTTC. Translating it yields CATSRTGTGYEQYF.